The clone carrying this T cell receptor (beta chain) was seen a handful of times. Its specificity is unknown. This specimen includes other DNA sequences encoding the same CDR3. This record belongs to a study of T cell responses to AZD1222 COVID-19 vaccine. Across the whole study: It was second doses at about 4 or about 12 weeks that were pooled.

TCRdb keeps only in-frame clones here, not all; method: immunoSEQ multiplex PCR. The sample has around 140,000 clones; 90% are singletons. Findings and caveats of the study: Clonal diversity was possibly underestimated; the donors were predominantly white British and more often female. Regions 160-218 and 743-854 dominated among vaccine-associated CD4 TCRs spanning spike. Sampled repertoires all dated from after the peak T cell response.

The germline V gene encodes CDR1 MGHDK and CDR2 SYGVNS. The trim removed 3 bases at V and 4 bases at J, leaving 6 bases unmatched. This CDR3 region has 15 residues. The sequence came from an adult in good health. Sequenced here: peripheral blood, sampled on day 0 of AZD1222 vaccination. V and J are TRBV25-1 and TRBJ1-2, with 9 positions matching TRBD1. The DNA of the CDR3 is TGTGCCAGCAGTGAGGGTGGGACAGGGCTCTATGGCTACACCTTC. Amino acid sequence: CASSEGGTGLYGYTF.